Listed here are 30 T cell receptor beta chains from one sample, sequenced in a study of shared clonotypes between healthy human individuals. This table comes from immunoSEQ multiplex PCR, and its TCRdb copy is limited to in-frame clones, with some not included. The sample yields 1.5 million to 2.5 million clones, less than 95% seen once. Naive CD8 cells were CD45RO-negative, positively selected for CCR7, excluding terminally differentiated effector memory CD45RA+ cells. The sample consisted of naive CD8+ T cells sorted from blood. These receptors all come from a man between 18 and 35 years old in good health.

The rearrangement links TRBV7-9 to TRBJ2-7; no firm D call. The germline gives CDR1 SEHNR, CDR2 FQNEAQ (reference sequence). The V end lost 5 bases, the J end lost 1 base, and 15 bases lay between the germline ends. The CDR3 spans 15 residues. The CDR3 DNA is TGTGCCAGCAGCCTCTTGGATGAACGTTCCTACGAGCAGTACTTC. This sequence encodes CASSLLDERSYEQYF.

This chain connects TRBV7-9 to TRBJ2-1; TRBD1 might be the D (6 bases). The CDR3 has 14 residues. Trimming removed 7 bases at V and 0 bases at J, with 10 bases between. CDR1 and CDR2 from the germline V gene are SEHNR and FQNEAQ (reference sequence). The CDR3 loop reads CASTPDSSYNEQFF. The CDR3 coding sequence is TGTGCCAGCACGCCGGACAGCTCCTACAATGAGCAGTTCTTC. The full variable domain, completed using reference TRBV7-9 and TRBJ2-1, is DTGVSQNPRHKITKRGQNVTFRCDPISEHNRLYWYRQTLGQGPEFLTYFQNEAQLEKSRLLSDRFSAERPKGSFSTLEIQRTEQGDSAMYLCASTPDSSYNEQFFGPGTRLTVL.

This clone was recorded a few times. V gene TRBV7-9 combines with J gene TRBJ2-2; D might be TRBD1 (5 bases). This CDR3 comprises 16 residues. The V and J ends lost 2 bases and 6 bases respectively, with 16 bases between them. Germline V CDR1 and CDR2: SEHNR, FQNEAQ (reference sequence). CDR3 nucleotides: TGTGCCAGCAGCTTATCTAGGACACGTGGGGCCGGGGAGCTGTTTTTT. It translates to CASSLSRTRGAGELFF.

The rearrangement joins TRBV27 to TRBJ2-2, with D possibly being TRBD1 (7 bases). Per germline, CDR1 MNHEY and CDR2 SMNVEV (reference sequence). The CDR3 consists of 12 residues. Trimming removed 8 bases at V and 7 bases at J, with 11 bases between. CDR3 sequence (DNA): TGTGCCAGCCAGGGGGGCGGCGGGGAGCTGTTTTTT. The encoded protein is CASQGGGGELFF.

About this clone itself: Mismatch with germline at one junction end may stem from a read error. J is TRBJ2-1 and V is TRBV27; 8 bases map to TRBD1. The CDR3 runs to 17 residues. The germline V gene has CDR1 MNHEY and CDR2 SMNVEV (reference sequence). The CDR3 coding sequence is TGTGCCAGCAGCTTAGGGATCGGGACAGGCTCCCACAATGAGCAGTTCTTC. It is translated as CASSLGIGTGSHNEQFF.

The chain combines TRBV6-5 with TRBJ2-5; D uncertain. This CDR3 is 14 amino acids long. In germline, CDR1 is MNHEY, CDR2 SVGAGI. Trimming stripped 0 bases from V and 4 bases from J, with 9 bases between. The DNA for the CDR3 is TGTGCCAGCAGTTACTCGAACACTGGAGAGACCCAGTACTTC. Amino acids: CASSYSNTGETQYF.

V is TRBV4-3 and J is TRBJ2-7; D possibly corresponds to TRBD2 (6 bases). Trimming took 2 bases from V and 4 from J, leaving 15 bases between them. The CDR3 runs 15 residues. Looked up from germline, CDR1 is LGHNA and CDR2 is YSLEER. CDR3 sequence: CASSQILSGTYEQYF. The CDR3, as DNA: TGCGCCAGCAGCCAAATCCTATCAGGGACTTACGAGCAGTACTTC.

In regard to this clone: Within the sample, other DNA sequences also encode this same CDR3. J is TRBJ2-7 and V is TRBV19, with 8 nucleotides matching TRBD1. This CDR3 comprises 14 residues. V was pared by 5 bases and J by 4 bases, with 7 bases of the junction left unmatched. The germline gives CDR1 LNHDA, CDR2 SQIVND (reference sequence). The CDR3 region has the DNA TGTGCCAGTAGTGCCGGGACAGGCGGTTACGAGCAGTACTTC. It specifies CASSAGTGGYEQYF.

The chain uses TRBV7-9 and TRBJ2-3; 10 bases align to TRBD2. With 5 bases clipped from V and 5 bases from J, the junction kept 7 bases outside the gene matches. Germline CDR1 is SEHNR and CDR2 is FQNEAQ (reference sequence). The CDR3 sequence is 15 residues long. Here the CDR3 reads CASSLSGGPKDTQYF. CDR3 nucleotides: TGTGCCAGCAGCCTTAGCGGGGGGCCTAAAGATACGCAGTATTTT.

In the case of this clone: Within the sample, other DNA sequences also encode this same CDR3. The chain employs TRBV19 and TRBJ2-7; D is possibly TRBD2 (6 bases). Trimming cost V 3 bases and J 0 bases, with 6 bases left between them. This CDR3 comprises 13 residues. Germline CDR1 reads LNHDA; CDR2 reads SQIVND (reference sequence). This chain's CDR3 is CASSISGSYEQYF. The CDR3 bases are TGTGCCAGTAGTATTAGCGGCTCCTACGAGCAGTACTTC.

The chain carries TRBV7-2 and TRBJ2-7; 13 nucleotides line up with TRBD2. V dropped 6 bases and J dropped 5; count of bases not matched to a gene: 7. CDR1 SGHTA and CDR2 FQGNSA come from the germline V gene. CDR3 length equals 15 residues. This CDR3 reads CASSAGTSGIDEQYF. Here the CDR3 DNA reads TGTGCCAGCAGTGCCGGGACTAGCGGGATCGACGAGCAGTACTTC.

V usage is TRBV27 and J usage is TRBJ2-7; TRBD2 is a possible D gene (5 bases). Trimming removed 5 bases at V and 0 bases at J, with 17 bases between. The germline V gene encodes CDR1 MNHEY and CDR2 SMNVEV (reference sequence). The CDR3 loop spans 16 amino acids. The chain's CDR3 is CASSHSFGESSYEQYF. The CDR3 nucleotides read TGTGCCAGCAGTCACAGTTTCGGGGAGAGCTCCTACGAGCAGTACTTC.

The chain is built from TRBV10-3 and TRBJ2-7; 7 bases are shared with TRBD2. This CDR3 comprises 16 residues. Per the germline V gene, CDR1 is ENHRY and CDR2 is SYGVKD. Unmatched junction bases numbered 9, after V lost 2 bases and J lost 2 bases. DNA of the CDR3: TGTGCCATCAGTGAGGCAACTAGCGACCCAACCTACGAGCAGTACTTC. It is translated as CAISEATSDPTYEQYF.

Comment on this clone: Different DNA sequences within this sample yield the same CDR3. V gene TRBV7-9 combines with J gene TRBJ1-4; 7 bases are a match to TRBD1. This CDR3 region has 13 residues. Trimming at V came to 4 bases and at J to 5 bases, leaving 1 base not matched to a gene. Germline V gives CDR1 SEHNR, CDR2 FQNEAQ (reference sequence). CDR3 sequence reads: CASSWTGNEKLFF. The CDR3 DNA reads TGTGCCAGCAGCTGGACAGGAAATGAAAAACTGTTTTTT.

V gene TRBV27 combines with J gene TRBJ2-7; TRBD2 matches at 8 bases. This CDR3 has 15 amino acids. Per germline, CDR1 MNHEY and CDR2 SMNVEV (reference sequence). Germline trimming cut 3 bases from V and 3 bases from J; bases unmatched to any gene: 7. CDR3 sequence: CASSFSVAGFYEQYF. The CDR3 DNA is TGTGCCAGCAGTTTCTCAGTAGCGGGGTTCTACGAGCAGTACTTC.

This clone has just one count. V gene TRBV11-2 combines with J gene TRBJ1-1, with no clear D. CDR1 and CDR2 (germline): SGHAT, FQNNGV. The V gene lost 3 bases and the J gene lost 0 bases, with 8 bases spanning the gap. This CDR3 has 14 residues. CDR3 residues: CASSFHIMNTEAFF. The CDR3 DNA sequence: TGTGCCAGCAGCTTCCACATCATGAACACTGAAGCTTTCTTT.

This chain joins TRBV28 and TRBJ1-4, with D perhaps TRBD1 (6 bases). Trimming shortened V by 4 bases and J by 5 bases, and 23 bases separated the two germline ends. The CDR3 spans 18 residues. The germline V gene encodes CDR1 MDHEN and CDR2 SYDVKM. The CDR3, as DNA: TGTGCCAGCAGTTCCCAAGAGCACAGGGTGTGGGGGAATGAAAAACTGTTTTTT. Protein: CASSSQEHRVWGNEKLFF. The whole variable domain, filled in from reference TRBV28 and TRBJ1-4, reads DVKVTQSSRYLVKRTGEKVFLECVQDMDHENMFWYRQDPGLGLRLIYFSYDVKMKEKGDIPEGYSVSREKKERFSLILESASTNQTSMYLCASSSQEHRVWGNEKLFFGSGTQLSVL.

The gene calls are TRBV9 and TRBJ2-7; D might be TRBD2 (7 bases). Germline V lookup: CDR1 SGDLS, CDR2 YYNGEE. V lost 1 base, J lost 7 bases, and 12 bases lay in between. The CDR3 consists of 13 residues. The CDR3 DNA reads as TGTGCCAGCAGCGTATCAGGGGAGGGGGAGCAGTACTTC. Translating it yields CASSVSGEGEQYF.

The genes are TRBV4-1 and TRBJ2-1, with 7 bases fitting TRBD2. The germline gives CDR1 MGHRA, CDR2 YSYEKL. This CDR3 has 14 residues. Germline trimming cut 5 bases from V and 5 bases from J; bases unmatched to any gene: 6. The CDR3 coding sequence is TGCGCCAGCAGCTTTAAACGGGGGGACAATGAGCAGTTCTTC. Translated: CASSFKRGDNEQFF.

The CDR3 sequence: CASSMITNEQFF. The DNA for the CDR3 is TGTGCCAGCAGTATGATCACCAATGAGCAGTTCTTC. The chain couples TRBV28 to TRBJ2-1; D uncertain. The CDR3 is made up of 12 amino acids. CDR1 and CDR2 from the germline V gene are MDHEN and SYDVKM. Trimming stripped 5 bases from V and 6 bases from J, with 8 bases between.

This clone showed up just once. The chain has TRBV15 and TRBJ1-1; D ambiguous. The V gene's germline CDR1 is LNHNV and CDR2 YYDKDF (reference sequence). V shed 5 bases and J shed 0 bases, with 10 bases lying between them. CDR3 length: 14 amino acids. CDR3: CATSPGYMNTEAFF. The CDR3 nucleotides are TGTGCCACCAGCCCGGGCTACATGAACACTGAAGCTTTCTTT.

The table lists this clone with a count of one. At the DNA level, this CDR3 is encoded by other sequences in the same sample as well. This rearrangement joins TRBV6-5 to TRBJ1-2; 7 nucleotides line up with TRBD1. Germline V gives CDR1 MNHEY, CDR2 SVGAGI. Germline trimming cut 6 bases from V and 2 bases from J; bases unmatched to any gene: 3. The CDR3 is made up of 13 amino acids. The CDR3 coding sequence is TGTGCCAGCAGGGGGGGACAGAACTATGGCTACACCTTC. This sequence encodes CASRGGQNYGYTF.

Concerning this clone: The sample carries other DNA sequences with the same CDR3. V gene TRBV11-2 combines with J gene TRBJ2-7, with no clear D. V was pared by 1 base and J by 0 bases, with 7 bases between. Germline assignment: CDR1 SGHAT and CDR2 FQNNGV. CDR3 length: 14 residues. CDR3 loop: CASSLAPDSYEQYF. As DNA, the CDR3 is TGTGCCAGCAGCTTAGCACCGGACTCCTACGAGCAGTACTTC. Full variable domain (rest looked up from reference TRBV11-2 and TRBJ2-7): EAGVAQSPRYKIIEKRQSVAFWCNPISGHATLYWYQQILGQGPKLLIQFQNNGVVDDSQLPKDRFSAERLKGVDSTLKIQPAKLEDSAVYLCASSLAPDSYEQYFGPGTRLTVT.

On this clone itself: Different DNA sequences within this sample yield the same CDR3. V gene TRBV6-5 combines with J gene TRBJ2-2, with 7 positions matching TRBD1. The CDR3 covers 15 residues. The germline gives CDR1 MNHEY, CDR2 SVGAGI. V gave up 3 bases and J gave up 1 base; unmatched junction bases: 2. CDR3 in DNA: TGTGCCAGCAGTTATACAGGGGAGAACACCGGGGAGCTGTTTTTT. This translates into CASSYTGENTGELFF.

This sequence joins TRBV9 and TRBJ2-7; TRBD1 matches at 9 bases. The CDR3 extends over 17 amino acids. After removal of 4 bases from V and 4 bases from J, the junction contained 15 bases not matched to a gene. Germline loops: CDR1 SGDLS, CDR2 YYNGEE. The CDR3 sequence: CASSLTPEGTGKYEQYF. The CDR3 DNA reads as TGTGCCAGCAGCCTCACCCCGGAGGGGACAGGGAAATACGAGCAGTACTTC.

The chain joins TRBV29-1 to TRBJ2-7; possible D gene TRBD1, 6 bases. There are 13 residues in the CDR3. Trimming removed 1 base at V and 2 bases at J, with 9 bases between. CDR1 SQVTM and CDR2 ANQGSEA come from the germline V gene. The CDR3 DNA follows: TGCAGCGTTGAAGGGACAGCCCCCTACGAGCAGTACTTC. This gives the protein CSVEGTAPYEQYF.

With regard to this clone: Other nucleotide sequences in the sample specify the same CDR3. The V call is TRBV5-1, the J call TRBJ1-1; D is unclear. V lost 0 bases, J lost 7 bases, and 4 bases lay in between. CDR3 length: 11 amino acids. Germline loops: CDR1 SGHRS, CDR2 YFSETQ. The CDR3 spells CASSLGLEAFF. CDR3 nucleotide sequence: TGCGCCAGCAGCTTGGGCCTTGAAGCTTTCTTT.

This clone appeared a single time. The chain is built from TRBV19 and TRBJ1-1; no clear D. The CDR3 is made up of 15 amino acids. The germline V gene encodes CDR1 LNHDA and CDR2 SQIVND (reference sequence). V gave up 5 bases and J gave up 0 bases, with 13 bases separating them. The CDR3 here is CASSAGEWMNTEAFF. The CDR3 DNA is TGTGCCAGTAGTGCCGGGGAGTGGATGAACACTGAAGCTTTCTTT. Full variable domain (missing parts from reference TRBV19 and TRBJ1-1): DGGITQSPKYLFRKEGQNVTLSCEQNLNHDAMYWYRQDPGQGLRLIYYSQIVNDFQKGDIAEGYSVSREKKESFPLTVTSAQKNPTAFYLCASSAGEWMNTEAFFGQGTRLTVV.

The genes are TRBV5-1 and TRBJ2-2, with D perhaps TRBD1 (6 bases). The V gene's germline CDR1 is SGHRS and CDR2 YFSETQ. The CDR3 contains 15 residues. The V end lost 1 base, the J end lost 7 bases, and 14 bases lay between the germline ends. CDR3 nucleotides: TGCGCCAGCAGCTTGTGGCCAGGGGAAGTCGGGGAGCTGTTTTTT. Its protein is CASSLWPGEVGELFF.

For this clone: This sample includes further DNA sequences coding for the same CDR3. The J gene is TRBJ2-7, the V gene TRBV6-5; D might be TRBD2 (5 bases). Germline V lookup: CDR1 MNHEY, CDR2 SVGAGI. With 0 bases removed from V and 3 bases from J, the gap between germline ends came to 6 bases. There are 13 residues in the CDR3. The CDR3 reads CASSYSEGYEQYF. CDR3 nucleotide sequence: TGTGCCAGCAGTTACTCTGAGGGCTACGAGCAGTACTTC.